What follows describes a single T cell receptor (beta chain). Antigen specificity is unknown. The source of the sample is a study of T cells in Graves' hyperthyroidism and ophthalmopathy. Study-level results: By a 13 V-J model, ophthalmopathy was set apart from stable hyperthyroidism.

Authors of the study amplified TCR beta CDR3 regions from RNA transcripts. In the first-round RT-PCR of the TCR CDR3, the HTBI primer set was used. TCRdb passed the multiplex PCR reads through MiXCR, listing each CDR3 protein once. The data hold about 250,000 distinct CDR3 sequences, with about 20% observed a single time. The CDR3 length is 18 residues. V shed 5 bases and J 1 base; nucleotides not matched to a gene: 12. Germline V gene data show CDR1 as MNHNS and CDR2 as SASEGT. Uncontrolled infection, other autoimmune disease, pregnancy or lactation excluded patients. The sample taken for sequencing was blood. V usage is TRBV6-1 and J usage is TRBJ2-2; 8 bases align to TRBD2. The clonotype was recovered from a man under 40 with Graves' ophthalmopathy. The CDR3 region has the DNA TGTGCCAGCAGTACGCCCGAACTAGCGGAGAAGAACACCGGGGAGCTGTTTTTT. Protein product: CASSTPELAEKNTGELFF.